This T cell receptor beta chain was recorded in a study of blood T cell repertoires in COVID-19 (TCRdb year 2020). At the level of the whole study: Collaborator samples came from the United States, Italy and Spain and covered acute and convalescent phases of COVID-19. The samples were drawn from two sources: the first 160 participants of the ongoing ImmuneRACE study, and 1,200 or so subjects contributed by 6 global collaborators. The sample metadata nearly always contained a de-identified subject ID, COVID-19 status, age in years and sex. Deeply sampled blood TCRbeta repertoires from subjects exposed to, actively infected with, or recovered from COVID-19 were included in the dataset. The material from the prospective study consisted of cDNA or gDNA derived from T cells, B-cell-depleted T cells, or PBMCs. A freely available public database, intended as a resource for researchers studying the immune response to SARS-CoV-2, is where the repertoires were released. Where available, HLA class I and class II types were taken from metadata supplied by the sample provider and were not determined by assay-based typing.

What the study reported, not specific to this receptor: The amount of clinical and demographic metadata varied by source and participant and was provided uncurated.

TCRbeta CDR3 regions were amplified from genomic DNA using the immunoSEQ Assay, a bias-controlled multiplex PCR. Per the original workflow: Within the assay, amplification of reference gene primers was used to estimate how many nucleated cells each sample contained. To quantify the absolute abundance of each unique TCRbeta CDR3 rearrangement, sequence reads were collapsed and filtered. For each sample, productive Simpson clonality was calculated by taking the square root of Simpson's diversity index across productive rearrangements. The table comes from immuneACCESS by way of TCRdb, which keeps in-frame sequences with V and J called. Part of the clones is missing from these tables; in studies checked, under half for an unresolved V gene and the rest for unknown reasons. V and J calls plus clone size are reproduced from that table; the DNA served to infer D and trimming. The sample table holds about 230,000 clones, of which about 85% were seen once. Around 0.97% of the sample lies in the top ten.

Collaborating institutions collected whole blood in K2EDTA tubes following their own protocols. For TCRbeta analysis, collaborators shipped samples as frozen whole blood, isolated PBMCs, or DNA extracted from either of those sample types. Taken from the germline V gene, the CDR1 and CDR2 loops are MGHDK and SYGVNS. The germline V and J ends show losses of 4 bases and 4 bases respectively, and no gene match explains 14 bases of the junction. The CDR3 numbers 18 residues from cysteine through phenylalanine. Left in the record is the CDR3 DNA by itself, 54 bases read in frame from the first base. With regard to this clone: Its recognized antigen is unknown. Qualities for individual bases were not recorded, and no much larger clone is one base off.

Sequenced input: peripheral blood. The clonotype comes from a man in his forties with acute or convalescent COVID-19. This receptor chain uses TRBV25-1 and TRBJ2-1, with 9 junctional bases fitting TRBD1. The DNA is TGTGCCAGCAGTGGAATACCTTCCGGGACAGGGACTTACAATGAGCAGTTCTTC. This codes for CASSGIPSGTGTYNEQFF.